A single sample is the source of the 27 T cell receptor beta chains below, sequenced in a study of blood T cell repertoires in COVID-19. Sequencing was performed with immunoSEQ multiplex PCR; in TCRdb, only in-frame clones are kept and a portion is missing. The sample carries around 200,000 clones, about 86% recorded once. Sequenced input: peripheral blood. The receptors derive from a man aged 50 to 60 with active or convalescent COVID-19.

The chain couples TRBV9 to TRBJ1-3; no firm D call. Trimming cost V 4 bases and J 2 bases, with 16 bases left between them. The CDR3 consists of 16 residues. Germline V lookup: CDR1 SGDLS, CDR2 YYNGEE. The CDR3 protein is CASSTAPSSAGNTIYF. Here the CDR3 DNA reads TGTGCCAGCAGCACCGCCCCATCATCAGCTGGAAACACCATATATTTT.

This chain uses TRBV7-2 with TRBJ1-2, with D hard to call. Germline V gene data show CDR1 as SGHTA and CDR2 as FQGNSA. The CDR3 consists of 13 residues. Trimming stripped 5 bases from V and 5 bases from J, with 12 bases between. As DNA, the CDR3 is TGTGCCAGCAGCCCGCCGGGGAGGTATGGCTACACCTTC. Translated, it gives CASSPPGRYGYTF.

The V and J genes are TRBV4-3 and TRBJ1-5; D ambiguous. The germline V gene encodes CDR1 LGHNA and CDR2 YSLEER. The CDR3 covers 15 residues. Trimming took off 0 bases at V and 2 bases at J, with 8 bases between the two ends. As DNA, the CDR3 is TGCGCCAGCAGCCAAGATAGCGGCCGCAATCAGCCCCAGCATTTT. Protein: CASSQDSGRNQPQHF.

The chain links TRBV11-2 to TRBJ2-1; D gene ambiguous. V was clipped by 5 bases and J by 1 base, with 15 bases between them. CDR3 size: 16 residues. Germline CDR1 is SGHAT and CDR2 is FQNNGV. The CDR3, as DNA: TGTGCCAGCAGCCTCCGGCCAATACAGTCCTACAATGAGCAGTTCTTC. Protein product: CASSLRPIQSYNEQFF.

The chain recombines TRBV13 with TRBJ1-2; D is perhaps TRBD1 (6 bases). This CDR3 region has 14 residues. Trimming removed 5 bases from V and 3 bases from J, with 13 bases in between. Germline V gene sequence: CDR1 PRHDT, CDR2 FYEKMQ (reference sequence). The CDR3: CASSQRDTDYGYTF. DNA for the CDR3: TGTGCCAGCAGCCAACGGGACACCGACTATGGCTACACCTTC.

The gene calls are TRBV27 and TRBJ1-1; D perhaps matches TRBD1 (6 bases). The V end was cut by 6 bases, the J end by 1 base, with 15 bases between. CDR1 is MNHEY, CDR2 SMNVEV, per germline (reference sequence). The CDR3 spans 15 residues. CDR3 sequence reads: CASSWSYRANTEAFF. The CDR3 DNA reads TGTGCCAGCAGCTGGTCCTACAGGGCGAACACTGAAGCTTTCTTT.

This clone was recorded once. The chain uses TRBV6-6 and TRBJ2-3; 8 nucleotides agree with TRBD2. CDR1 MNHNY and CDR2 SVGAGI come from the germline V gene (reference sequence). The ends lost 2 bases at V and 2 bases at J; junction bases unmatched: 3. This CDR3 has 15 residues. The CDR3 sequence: CASSYKRGSTDTQYF. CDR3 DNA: TGTGCCAGCAGTTACAAGCGGGGGTCCACAGATACGCAGTATTTT.

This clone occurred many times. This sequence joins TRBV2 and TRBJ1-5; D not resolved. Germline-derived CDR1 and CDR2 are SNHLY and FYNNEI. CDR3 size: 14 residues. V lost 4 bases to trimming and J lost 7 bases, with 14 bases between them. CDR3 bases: TGTGCCAGCAGTGTGGGAGGGTCTAACCAGCCCCAGCATTTT. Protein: CASSVGGSNQPQHF.

CDR3 sequence (DNA): TGTGCCAGTAGGCGACAGGGGTGGGATTCACCCCTCCACTTT. It is translated as CASRRQGWDSPLHF. The chain is built from TRBV19 and TRBJ1-6; 8 bases match TRBD1. In germline, CDR1 is LNHDA, CDR2 SQIVND (reference sequence). Trimming cost V 6 bases and J 8 bases; bases outside gene matches: 6. The CDR3 runs to 14 residues.

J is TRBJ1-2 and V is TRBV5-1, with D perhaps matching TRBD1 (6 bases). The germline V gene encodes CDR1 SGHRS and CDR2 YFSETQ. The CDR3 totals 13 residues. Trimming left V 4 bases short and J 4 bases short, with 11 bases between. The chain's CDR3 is CASSADRGYGYTF. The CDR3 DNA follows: TGCGCCAGCAGCGCGGACAGAGGCTATGGCTACACCTTC.

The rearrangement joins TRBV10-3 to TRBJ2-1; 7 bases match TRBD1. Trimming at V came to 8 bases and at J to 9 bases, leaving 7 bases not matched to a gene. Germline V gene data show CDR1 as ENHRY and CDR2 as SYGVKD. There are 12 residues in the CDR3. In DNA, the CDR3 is TGTGCCATCCGGACTCCAGGGGGTGAGCAGTTCTTC. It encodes CAIRTPGGEQFF.

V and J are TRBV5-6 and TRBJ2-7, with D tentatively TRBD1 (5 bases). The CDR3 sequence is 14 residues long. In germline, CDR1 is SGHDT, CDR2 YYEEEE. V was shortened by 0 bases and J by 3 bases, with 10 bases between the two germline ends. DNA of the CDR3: TGTGCCAGCAGCTTGGTTAGGGGATTCTACGAGCAGTACTTC. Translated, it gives CASSLVRGFYEQYF. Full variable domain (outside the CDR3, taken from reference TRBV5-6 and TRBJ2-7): DAGVTQSPTHLIKTRGQQVTLRCSPKSGHDTVSWYQQALGQGPQFIFQYYEEEERQRGNFPDRFSGHQFPNYSSELNVNALLLGDSALYLCASSLVRGFYEQYFGPGTRLTVT.

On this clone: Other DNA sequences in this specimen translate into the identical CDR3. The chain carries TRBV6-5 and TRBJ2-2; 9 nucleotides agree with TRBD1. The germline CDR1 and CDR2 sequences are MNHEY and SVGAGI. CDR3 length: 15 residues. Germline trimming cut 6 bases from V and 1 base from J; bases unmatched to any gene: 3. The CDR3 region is CASSLGQGNTGELFF. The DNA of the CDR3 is TGTGCCAGCAGCCTGGGACAGGGGAACACCGGGGAGCTGTTTTTT.

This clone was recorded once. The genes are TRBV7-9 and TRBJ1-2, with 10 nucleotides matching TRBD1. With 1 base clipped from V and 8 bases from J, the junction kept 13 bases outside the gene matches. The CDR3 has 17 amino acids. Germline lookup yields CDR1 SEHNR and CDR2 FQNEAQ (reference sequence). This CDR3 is CASSLEAGDRGLGGYTF. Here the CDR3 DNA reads TGTGCCAGCAGCTTAGAAGCGGGGGACAGGGGCTTAGGAGGCTACACCTTC.

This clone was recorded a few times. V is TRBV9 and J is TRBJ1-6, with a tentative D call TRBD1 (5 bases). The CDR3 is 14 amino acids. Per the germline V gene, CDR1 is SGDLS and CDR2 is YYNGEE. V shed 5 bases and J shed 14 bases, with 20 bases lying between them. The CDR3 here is CASSPPGGASALHF. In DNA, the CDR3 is TGTGCCAGCAGTCCCCCCGGCGGGGCCTCAGCCCTCCACTTT.

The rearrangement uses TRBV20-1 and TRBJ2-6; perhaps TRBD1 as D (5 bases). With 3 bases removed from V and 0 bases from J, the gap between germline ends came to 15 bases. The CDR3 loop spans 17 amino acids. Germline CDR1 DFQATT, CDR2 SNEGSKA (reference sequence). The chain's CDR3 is CSASSHTGSSGANVLTF. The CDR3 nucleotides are TGCAGTGCTAGTTCGCACACAGGCTCCTCTGGGGCCAACGTCCTGACTTTC.

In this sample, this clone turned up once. CDR3: CASSYSRAGGPRDTQYF. In nucleotides, the CDR3 is TGTGCCAGCAGTTACTCCCGAGCGGGGGGGCCCCGAGATACGCAGTATTTT. The rearrangement joins TRBV6-2 or TRBV6-3 to TRBJ2-3; 10 bases are a match to TRBD2. CDR1 is MNHEY, CDR2 SVGEGT, per germline. V lost 0 bases and J lost 5; bases outside the gene matches: 8. The CDR3 consists of 17 residues.

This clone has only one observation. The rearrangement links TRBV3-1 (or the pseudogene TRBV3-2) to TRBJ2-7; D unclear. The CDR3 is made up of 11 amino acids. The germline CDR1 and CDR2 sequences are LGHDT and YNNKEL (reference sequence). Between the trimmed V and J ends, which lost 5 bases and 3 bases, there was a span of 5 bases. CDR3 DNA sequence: TGTGCCAGCAGCTCAAACTACGAGCAGTACTTC. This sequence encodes CASSSNYEQYF.

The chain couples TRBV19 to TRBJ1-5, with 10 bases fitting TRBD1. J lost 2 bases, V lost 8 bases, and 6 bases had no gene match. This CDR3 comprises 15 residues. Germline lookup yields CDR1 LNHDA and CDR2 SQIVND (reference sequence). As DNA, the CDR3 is TGTGCCAGTGTTGACAGGGGGCTTGGCAATCAGCCCCAGCATTTT. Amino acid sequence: CASVDRGLGNQPQHF.

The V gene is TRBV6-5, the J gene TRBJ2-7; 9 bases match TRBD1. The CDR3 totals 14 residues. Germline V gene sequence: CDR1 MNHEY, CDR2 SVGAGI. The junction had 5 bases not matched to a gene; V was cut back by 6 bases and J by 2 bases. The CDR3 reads CASRPGQGAYEQYF. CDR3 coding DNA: TGTGCCAGCAGACCGGGACAGGGTGCCTACGAGCAGTACTTC.

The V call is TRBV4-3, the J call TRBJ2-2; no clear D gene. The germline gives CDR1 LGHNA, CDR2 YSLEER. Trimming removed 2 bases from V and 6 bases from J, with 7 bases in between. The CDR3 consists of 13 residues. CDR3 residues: CASSQRTAGELFF. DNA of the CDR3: TGCGCCAGCAGCCAACGAACAGCCGGGGAGCTGTTTTTT.

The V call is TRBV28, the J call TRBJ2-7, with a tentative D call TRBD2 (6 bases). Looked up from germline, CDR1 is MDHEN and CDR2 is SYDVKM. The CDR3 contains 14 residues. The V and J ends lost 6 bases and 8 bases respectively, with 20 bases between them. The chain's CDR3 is CASSSPSAPFQQYF. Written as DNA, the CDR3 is TGTGCCAGCAGCTCGCCTAGCGCACCCTTTCAGCAGTACTTC.

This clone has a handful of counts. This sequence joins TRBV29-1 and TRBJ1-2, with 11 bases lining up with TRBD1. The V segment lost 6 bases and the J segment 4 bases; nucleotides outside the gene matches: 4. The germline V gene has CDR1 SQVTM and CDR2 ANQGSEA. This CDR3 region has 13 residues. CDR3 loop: CSVGQGAGYGYTF. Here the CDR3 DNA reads TGCAGCGTAGGACAGGGGGCGGGCTATGGCTACACCTTC.

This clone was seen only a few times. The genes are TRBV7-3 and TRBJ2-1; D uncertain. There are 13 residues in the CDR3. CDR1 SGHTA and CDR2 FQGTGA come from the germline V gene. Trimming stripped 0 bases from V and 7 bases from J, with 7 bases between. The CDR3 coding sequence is TGTGCCAGCAGCTTAACCCTAGAAAATGAGCAGTTCTTC. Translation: CASSLTLENEQFF.

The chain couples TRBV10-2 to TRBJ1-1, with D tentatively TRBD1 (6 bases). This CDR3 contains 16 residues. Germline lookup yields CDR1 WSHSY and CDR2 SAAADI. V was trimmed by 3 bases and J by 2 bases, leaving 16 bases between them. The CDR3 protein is CASSEPGHEFNTEAFF. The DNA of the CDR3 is TGCGCCAGCAGTGAACCGGGACACGAATTTAACACTGAAGCTTTCTTT.

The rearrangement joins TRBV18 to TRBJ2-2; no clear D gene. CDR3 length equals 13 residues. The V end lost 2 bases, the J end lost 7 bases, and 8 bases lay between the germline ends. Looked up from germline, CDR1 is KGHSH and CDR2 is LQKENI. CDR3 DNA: TGTGCCAGCTCACCATATGGCAGCGGGGAGCTGTTTTTT. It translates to CASSPYGSGELFF.

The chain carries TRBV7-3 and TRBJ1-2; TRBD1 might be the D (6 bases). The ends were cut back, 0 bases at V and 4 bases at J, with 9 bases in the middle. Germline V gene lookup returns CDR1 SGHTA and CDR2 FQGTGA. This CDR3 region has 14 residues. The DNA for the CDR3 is TGTGCCAGCAGCTTAACGGGGGCAAGCTATGGCTACACCTTC. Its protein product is CASSLTGASYGYTF.